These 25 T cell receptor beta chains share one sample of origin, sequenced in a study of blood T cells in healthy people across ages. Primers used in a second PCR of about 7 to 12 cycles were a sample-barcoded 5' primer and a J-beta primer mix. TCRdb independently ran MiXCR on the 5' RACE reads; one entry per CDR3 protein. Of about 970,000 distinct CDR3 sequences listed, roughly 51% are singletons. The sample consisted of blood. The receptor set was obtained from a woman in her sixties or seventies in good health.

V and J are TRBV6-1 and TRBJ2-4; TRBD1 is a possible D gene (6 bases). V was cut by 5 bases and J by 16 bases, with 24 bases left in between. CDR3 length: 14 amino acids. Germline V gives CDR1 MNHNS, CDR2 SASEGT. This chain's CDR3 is CASSIRDTDYEHYF. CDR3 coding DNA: TGTGCCAGCAGTATCCGGGACACGGATTACGAGCATTACTTC.

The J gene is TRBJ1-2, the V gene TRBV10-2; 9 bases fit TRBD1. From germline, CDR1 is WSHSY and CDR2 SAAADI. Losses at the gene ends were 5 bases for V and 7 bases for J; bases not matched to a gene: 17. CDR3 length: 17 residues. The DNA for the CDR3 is TGCGCCAGCAGTCAGGGGACAGGGTCCCCCTCAACGGGTGGCTACACCTTC. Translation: CASSQGTGSPSTGGYTF.

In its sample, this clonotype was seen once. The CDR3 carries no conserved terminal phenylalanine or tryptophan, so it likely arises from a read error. The CDR3 loop reads CASSSRTPLTYEQYL. The CDR3 region has the DNA TGTGCCAGCAGCTCACGGACGCCATTGACCTACGAGCAGTACTTA. The chain has TRBV7-2 and TRBJ2-7; D is uncertain. The V end lost 4 bases, the J end lost 2 bases, and 15 bases lay between the germline ends. Per germline, CDR1 SGHTA and CDR2 FQGNSA. This CDR3 is 15 amino acids long.

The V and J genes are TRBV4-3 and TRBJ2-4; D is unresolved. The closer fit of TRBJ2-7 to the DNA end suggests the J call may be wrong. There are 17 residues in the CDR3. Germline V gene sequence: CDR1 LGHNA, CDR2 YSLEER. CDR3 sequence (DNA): TGCGCCAGCAGCCAAGGTGCGAACAGCCTGAACTTCTACGAGCAGTACTTC. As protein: CASSQGANSLNFYEQYF.

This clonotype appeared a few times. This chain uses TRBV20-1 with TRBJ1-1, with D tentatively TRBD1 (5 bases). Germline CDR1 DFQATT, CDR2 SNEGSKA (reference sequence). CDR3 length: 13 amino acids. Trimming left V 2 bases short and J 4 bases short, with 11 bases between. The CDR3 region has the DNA TGCAGTGCTAGATTCAGGGTCGGCACTGAAGCTTTCTTT. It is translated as CSARFRVGTEAFF.

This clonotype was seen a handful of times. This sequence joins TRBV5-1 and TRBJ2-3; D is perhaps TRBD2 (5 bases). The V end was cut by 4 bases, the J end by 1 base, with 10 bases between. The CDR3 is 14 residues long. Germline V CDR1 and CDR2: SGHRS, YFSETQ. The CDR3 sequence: CASSRGSGTDTQYF. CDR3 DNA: TGCGCCAGCAGCCGGGGATCAGGCACAGATACGCAGTATTTT. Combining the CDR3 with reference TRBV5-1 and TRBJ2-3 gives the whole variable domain KAGVTQTPRYLIKTRGQQVTLSCSPISGHRSVSWYQQTPGQGLQFLFEYFSETQRNKGNFPGRFSGRQFSNSRSEMNVSTLELGDSALYLCASSRGSGTDTQYFGPGTRLTVL.

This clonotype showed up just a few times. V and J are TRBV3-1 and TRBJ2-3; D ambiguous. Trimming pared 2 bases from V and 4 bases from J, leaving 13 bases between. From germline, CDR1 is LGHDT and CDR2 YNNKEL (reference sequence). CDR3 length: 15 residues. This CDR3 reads CASSQSPASSDTQYF. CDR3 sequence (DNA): TGTGCCAGCAGCCAATCGCCGGCTAGTTCAGATACGCAGTATTTT.

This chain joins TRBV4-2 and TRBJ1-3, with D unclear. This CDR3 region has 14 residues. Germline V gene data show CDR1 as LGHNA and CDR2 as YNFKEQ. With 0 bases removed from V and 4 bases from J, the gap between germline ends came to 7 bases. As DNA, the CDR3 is TGTGCCAGCAGCCAAGAGCAAGCCGGAAACACCATATATTTT. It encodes CASSQEQAGNTIYF.

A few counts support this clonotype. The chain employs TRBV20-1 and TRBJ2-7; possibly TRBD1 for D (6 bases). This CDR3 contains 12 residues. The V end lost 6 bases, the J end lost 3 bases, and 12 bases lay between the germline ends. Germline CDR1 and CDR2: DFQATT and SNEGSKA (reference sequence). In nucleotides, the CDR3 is TGCAGTGCCCCCGGACAGAGCTACGAGCAGTACTTC. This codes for CSAPGQSYEQYF.

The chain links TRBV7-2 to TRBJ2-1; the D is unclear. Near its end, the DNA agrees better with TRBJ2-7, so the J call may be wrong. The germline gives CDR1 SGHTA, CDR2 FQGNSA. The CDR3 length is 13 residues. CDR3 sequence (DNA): TGTGGGAGCGCCCTACGCTCCTACAATGAGCAGTACTTC. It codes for CGSALRSYNEQYF.

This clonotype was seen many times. CDR3 protein: CASRIGTGDQPQHF. CDR3 nucleotides: TGTGCCAGCAGGATCGGGACAGGGGATCAGCCCCAGCATTTT. The chain uses TRBV6-6 and TRBJ1-5, with 10 bases that match TRBD1. The germline gives CDR1 MNHNY, CDR2 SVGAGI (reference sequence). The CDR3 spans 14 residues. V lost 6 bases and J lost 5; bases outside the gene matches: 4.

The CDR3 bases are TGTGCCAGCATCATCAGGGGTTGTGAACCAAACACTGAAGCTTTCTTT. Its protein is CASIIRGCEPNTEAFF. The chain has TRBV21-1 and TRBJ1-1; the DNA was not compared with TRBD1, the D call given in the table. TRBV21-1 is designated a pseudogene. The CDR3 is 16 residues long.

As DNA, the CDR3 is TGTGCCAGCAGTCGACAGGCGGAGACCTACGAGCAGTACTTC. Protein sequence: CASSRQAETYEQYF. This chain uses TRBV6-5 with TRBJ2-7; D may be TRBD1 (6 bases). The CDR3 is made up of 14 amino acids. Trimming shortened V by 5 bases and J by 2 bases, and 13 bases separated the two germline ends. Germline CDR1 is MNHEY and CDR2 is SVGAGI.

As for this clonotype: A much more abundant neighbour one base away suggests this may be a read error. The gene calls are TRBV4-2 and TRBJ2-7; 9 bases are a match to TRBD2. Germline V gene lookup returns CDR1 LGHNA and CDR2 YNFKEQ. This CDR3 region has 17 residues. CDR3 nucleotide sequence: TGTGCCGGCAGCCAAGAGCAGCTAGCGGGGAGCTCCTACGAGCAGTACTTC. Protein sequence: CAGSQEQLAGSSYEQYF.

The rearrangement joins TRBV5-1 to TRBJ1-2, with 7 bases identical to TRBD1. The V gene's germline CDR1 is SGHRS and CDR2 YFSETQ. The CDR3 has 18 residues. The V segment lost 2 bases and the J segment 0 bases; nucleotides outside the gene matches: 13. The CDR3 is CASSFKGDSYSTNYGYTF. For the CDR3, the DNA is TGCGCCAGCAGCTTTAAGGGGGACAGCTACTCAACTAACTATGGCTACACCTTC.

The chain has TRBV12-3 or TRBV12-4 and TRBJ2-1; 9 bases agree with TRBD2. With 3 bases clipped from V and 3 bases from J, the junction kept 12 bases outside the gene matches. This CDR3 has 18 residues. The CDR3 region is CASSFSSTLAGVYNEQFF. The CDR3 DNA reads TGTGCCAGCAGTTTCTCCTCTACCTTAGCGGGAGTCTACAATGAGCAGTTCTTC.

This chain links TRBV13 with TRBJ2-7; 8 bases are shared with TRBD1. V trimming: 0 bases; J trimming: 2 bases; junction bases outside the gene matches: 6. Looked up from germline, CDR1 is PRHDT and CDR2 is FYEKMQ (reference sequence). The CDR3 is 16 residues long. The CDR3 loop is CASSLGPQGGTYEQYF. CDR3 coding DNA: TGTGCCAGCAGCTTAGGCCCACAGGGGGGTACCTACGAGCAGTACTTC.

The CDR3 spells CASSFENDYNEQFF. CDR3 coding DNA: TGCGCCAGCAGCTTCGAGAATGACTACAATGAGCAGTTCTTC. The J gene is TRBJ2-1, the V gene TRBV5-1; no reliable D call. Trimming took off 2 bases at V and 3 bases at J, with 9 bases between the two ends. Germline V gene data show CDR1 as SGHRS and CDR2 as YFSETQ. The CDR3 loop spans 14 amino acids.

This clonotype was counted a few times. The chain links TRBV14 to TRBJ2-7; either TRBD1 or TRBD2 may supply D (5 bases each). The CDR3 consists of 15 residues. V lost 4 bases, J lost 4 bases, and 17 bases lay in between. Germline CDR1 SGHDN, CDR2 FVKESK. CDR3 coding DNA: TGTGCCAGCAGCCTCCTCTTAAGGGGAGAATACGAGCAGTACTTC. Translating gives CASSLLLRGEYEQYF.

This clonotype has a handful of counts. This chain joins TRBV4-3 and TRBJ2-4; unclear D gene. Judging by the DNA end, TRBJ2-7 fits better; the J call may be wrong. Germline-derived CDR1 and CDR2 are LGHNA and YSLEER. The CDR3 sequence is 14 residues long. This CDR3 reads CASSRSLGPDEQYF. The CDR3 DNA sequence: TGCGCCAGCAGCCGATCCTTAGGGCCCGACGAGCAGTACTTC.

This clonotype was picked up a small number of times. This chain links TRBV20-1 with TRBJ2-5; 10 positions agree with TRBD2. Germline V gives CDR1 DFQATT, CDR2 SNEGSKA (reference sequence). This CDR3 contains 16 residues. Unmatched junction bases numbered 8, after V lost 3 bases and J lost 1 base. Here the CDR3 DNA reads TGCAGTGCTAGCCGGCTAGCGGGAGACCTCCAAGAGACCCAGTACTTC. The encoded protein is CSASRLAGDLQETQYF.

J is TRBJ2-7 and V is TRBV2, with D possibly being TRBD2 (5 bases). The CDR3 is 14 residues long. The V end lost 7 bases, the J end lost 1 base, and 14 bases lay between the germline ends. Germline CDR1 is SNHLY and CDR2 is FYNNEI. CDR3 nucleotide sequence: TGTGCCAGCAAAACGGACTTTTCATCCTACGAGCAGTACTTC. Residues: CASKTDFSSYEQYF.

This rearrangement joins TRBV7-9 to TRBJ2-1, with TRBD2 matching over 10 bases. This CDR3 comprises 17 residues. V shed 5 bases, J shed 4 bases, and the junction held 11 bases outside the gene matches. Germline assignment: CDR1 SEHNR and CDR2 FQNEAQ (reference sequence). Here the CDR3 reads CASSPTRAGGFYNEQFF. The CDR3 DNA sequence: TGTGCCAGCAGCCCGACCCGAGCGGGAGGGTTTTACAATGAGCAGTTCTTC.

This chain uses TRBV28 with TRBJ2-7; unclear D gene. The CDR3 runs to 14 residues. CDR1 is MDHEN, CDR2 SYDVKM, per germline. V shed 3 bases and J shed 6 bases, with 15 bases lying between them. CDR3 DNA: TGTGCCAGCAGTTTGAGTAGGGCGGCCTGCGAGCAGTACTTC. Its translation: CASSLSRAACEQYF.

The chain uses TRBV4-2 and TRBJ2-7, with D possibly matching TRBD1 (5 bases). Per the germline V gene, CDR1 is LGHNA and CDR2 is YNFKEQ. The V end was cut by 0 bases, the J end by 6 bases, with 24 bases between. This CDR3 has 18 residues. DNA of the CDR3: TGTGCCAGCAGCCAAGAAGCCTCCGGACGGACCCTCACAGGCGAGCAGTACTTC. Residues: CASSQEASGRTLTGEQYF.